These 28 T cell receptor beta chains originate from one sample sequenced in a study of human T cells and chemical hapten exposure. Regarding time point: patch test 1, 2 weeks after DPC sensitization. As to treatment: therapeutic diphenylcyclopropenone sensitization with weekly scalp DPC. A single record per CDR3 protein comes from TCRdb applying MiXCR to the RACE reads. This sample has 300,000 to 350,000 distinct CDR3 sequences, with under 8% found just once. The sequencing here drew on whole blood, taken in connection with sensitization to the hapten diphenylcyclopropenone (DPC). These receptors were taken from a woman aged 18-35 years with alopecia areata. Some clones in this sample may be carry-over from other donors' samples.

This clonotype came up many times. This rearrangement joins TRBV28 to TRBJ1-6; TRBD1 matches at 10 bases. The junction had 8 bases not matched to a gene; V was cut back by 5 bases and J by 10 bases. Germline-derived CDR1 and CDR2 are MDHEN and SYDVKM. This CDR3 contains 15 residues. The CDR3 region has the DNA TGTGCCAGCAGTGGGGGACAGGGGAAGGTCTCACCCCTCCACTTT. Residues: CASSGGQGKVSPLHF.

The chain uses TRBV2 and TRBJ1-3; no reliable D call. In germline, CDR1 is SNHLY, CDR2 FYNNEI. V gave up 7 bases and J gave up 0 bases, with 13 bases separating them. This CDR3 spans 15 amino acids. DNA of the CDR3: TGTGCCAGCAACCTACAGCCGAGCTCTGGAAACACCATATATTTT. It encodes CASNLQPSSGNTIYF.

This clonotype was counted many times. This chain links TRBV12-3 or TRBV12-4 with TRBJ2-1; 8 nucleotides match TRBD2. The CDR3 runs 15 residues. Trimming at V came to 7 bases and at J to 0 bases, leaving 5 bases not matched to a gene. The CDR3 coding sequence is TGTGCCAGCACCCCGGGGGGGAGCTCCTACAATGAGCAGTTCTTC. Translation: CASTPGGSSYNEQFF.

This clonotype was observed many times. The chain employs TRBV5-1 and TRBJ1-2, with TRBD1 matching 8 bases. The J segment lost 1 base and the V segment lost 4 bases, leaving 3 bases of the junction unmatched. CDR1 is SGHRS, CDR2 YFSETQ, per germline. The CDR3 has 14 residues. For the CDR3, the DNA is TGCGCCAGCAGCCAAGACAGGGGTAACTATGGCTACACCTTC. Translation gives CASSQDRGNYGYTF.

The chain uses TRBV6-5 and TRBJ1-6, with D tentatively TRBD1 (6 bases). Trimming removed 6 bases from V and 12 bases from J, with 12 bases in between. Germline CDR1 reads MNHEY; CDR2 reads SVGAGI. This CDR3 is built from 12 residues. This chain's CDR3 is CASRGGGGPLHF. The DNA for the CDR3 is TGTGCCAGCAGAGGGGGGGGAGGACCCCTCCACTTT.

J is TRBJ2-6 and V is TRBV5-1, with 8 bases identical to TRBD1. This CDR3 spans 19 amino acids. V shed 4 bases, J shed 0 bases, and the junction held 12 bases outside the gene matches. Per germline, CDR1 SGHRS and CDR2 YFSETQ. For the CDR3, the DNA is TGCGCCAGCAGCCAGGTGACAGGGGTCCCTCCCTCTGGGGCCAACGTCCTGACTTTC. Protein: CASSQVTGVPPSGANVLTF.

CDR3 DNA: TGTGCCAGCAGTTTTTACGACAGTTATGAGCAGTTCTTC. It encodes CASSFYDSYEQFF. The V gene is TRBV12-3 or TRBV12-4, the J gene TRBJ2-1, with TRBD1 as a possible D gene (5 bases). The CDR3 covers 13 residues. The germline V and J ends were trimmed by 3 bases and 8 bases, with 11 bases remaining between them.

The chain combines TRBV20-1 with TRBJ1-1; 7 bases fit TRBD1. Germline V lookup: CDR1 DFQATT, CDR2 SNEGSKA (reference sequence). The CDR3 totals 13 residues. Germline trimming cut 3 bases from V and 0 bases from J; bases unmatched to any gene: 1. The DNA for the CDR3 is TGCAGTGCTAGTGGGACAGTGAACACTGAAGCTTTCTTT. This codes for CSASGTVNTEAFF.

This chain joins TRBV29-1 and TRBJ1-2; D gene unclear. The CDR3 is 10 residues long. The V gene's germline CDR1 is SQVTM and CDR2 ANQGSEA. Trimming cost V 0 bases and J 8 bases, with 4 bases left between them. CDR3 protein: CSVEDGGYTF. The CDR3 DNA follows: TGCAGCGTTGAAGATGGAGGCTACACCTTC. Drawing the rest from reference TRBV29-1 and TRBJ1-2, the complete variable domain is SAVISQKPSRDICQRGTSLTIQCQVDSQVTMMFWYRQQPGQSLTLIATANQGSEATYESGFVIDKFPISRPNLTFSTLTVSNMSPEDSSIYLCSVEDGGYTFGSGTRLTVV.

This clonotype has a handful of counts. This sequence joins TRBV6-2 or TRBV6-3 and TRBJ1-6; unclear D gene. V was trimmed by 4 bases and J by 13 bases, leaving 14 bases between them. CDR3 size: 13 residues. Per the germline V gene, CDR1 is MNHEY and CDR2 is SVGEGT. CDR3 loop: CASSSSSDFPLHF. The CDR3 DNA reads TGTGCCAGCAGTTCATCATCAGATTTCCCCCTCCACTTT.

There are many counts of this clonotype. V and J are TRBV20-1 and TRBJ1-2; a weak D match, TRBD1 (6 bases). The germline V gene encodes CDR1 DFQATT and CDR2 SNEGSKA (reference sequence). V dropped 3 bases and J dropped 4 bases, with 15 bases sitting between them. The CDR3 length is 14 residues. This CDR3 reads CSASLGGRGYGYTF. CDR3 nucleotides: TGCAGTGCTAGTTTGGGGGGCCGAGGCTATGGCTACACCTTC.

The gene calls are TRBV4-1 and TRBJ2-5; D not certain. This CDR3 has 14 residues. Trimming stripped 3 bases from V and 3 bases from J, with 11 bases between. CDR1 MGHRA and CDR2 YSYEKL come from the germline V gene. CDR3 in amino acids: CASSHWNDKETQYF. The CDR3 DNA follows: TGCGCCAGCAGCCACTGGAACGATAAAGAGACCCAGTACTTC.

This chain joins TRBV4-3 and TRBJ1-3, with D maybe TRBD1 (5 bases). The V end lost 0 bases, the J end lost 5 bases, and 14 bases lay between the germline ends. Germline-derived CDR1 and CDR2 are LGHNA and YSLEER. The CDR3 loop spans 16 amino acids. The CDR3 bases are TGCGCCAGCAGCCAAGATTACGACAGAGCCCGAAACACCATATATTTT. Residues: CASSQDYDRARNTIYF.

This clonotype was observed many times. CDR3 sequence (DNA): TGTGCCAGCGGCCCCGACCGAGTGGGCACTGAAGCTTTCTTT. As protein: CASGPDRVGTEAFF. The chain joins TRBV12-3 or TRBV12-4 to TRBJ1-1; D not resolved. The CDR3 is 14 amino acids. Trimming left V 8 bases short and J 4 bases short, with 17 bases between.

In this sample, this clonotype turned up many times. V is TRBV12-2 and J is TRBJ1-5; the table's D call of TRBD1 was not tested on the DNA. TRBV12-2 is an annotated pseudogene. The CDR3 extends over 19 amino acids. The CDR3 DNA follows: TGTGCAAGTCGCTTATATATCCTACCGGGGTGGGGTAGCAATCAGCCCCAGCATTTT. It yields the protein CASRLYILPGWGSNQPQHF.

V gene TRBV7-2 combines with J gene TRBJ1-1, with a weak D call TRBD1 (5 bases). Germline V gene sequence: CDR1 SGHTA, CDR2 FQGNSA. Trimming cost V 7 bases and J 7 bases, with 16 bases left between them. The CDR3 sequence is 13 residues long. CDR3 loop: CASTSLRGGEAFF. The CDR3 DNA is TGTGCCAGCACCTCCTTGCGGGGCGGTGAAGCTTTCTTT.

On this clonotype itself: A read error may be the cause here, since a much bigger clone is one base away. This chain links TRBV7-2 with TRBJ2-1, with unresolved D. V was trimmed by 7 bases and J by 7 bases, leaving 14 bases between them. The length of the CDR3 is 13 residues. Germline CDR1 is SGHTA and CDR2 is FQGNSA. CDR3 nucleotide sequence: TGTGCCAGCACTGAATACCTAAGGAATGAGCAGTTCTTC. Translated, it gives CASTEYLRNEQFF.

This clonotype appeared many times. The chain carries TRBV29-1 and TRBJ2-3; TRBD2 is a possible D gene (7 bases). Germline V CDR1 and CDR2: SQVTM, ANQGSEA. V lost 4 bases, J lost 4 bases, and 15 bases lay in between. This CDR3 spans 14 amino acids. The CDR3 sequence is CSVAMGGRADTQYF. Written as DNA, the CDR3 is TGCAGCGTTGCGATGGGGGGGCGGGCAGATACGCAGTATTTT.

The chain combines TRBV7-9 with TRBJ2-2; D perhaps matches TRBD1 (6 bases). The V end was cut by 5 bases, the J end by 0 bases, with 13 bases between. The germline gives CDR1 SEHNR, CDR2 FQNEAQ (reference sequence). The CDR3 is 16 residues long. CDR3 sequence: CASSNRDPANTGELFF. The CDR3 DNA is TGTGCCAGCAGCAACAGGGACCCCGCGAACACCGGGGAGCTGTTTTTT.

The chain is built from TRBV7-8 and TRBJ1-2; D possibly corresponds to TRBD1 (5 bases). Germline V gene lookup returns CDR1 SGHVS and CDR2 FQNEAQ. The V end was cut by 2 bases, the J end by 3 bases, with 13 bases between. CDR3 length equals 15 residues. The CDR3 spells CASSLRQSDYYGYTF. Here the CDR3 DNA reads TGTGCCAGCAGCTTACGACAGTCGGACTACTATGGCTACACCTTC. Full variable domain (rest looked up from reference TRBV7-8 and TRBJ1-2): GAGVSQSPRYKVAKRGQDVALRCDPISGHVSLFWYQQALGQGPEFLTYFQNEAQLDKSGLPSDRFFAERPEGSVSTLKIQRTQQEDSAVYLCASSLRQSDYYGYTFGSGTRLTVV.

Points on this clonotype: A much larger clone differs from this one at a single base, so this may be a read error. V usage is TRBV12-3 or TRBV12-4 and J usage is TRBJ2-5; 7 bases are a match to TRBD1. CDR3 size: 13 residues. The chain's CDR3 is CASSSTGEETRYF. The CDR3 nucleotides are TGTGCCAGCAGCTCCACAGGGGAAGAGACCCGGTACTTC.

The chain combines TRBV7-9 with TRBJ1-5, with a tentative D call TRBD1 (5 bases). Trimming shortened V by 1 base and J by 0 bases, and 13 bases separated the two germline ends. From germline, CDR1 is SEHNR and CDR2 FQNEAQ (reference sequence). The CDR3 runs to 17 residues. Written as DNA, the CDR3 is TGTGCCAGCAGCTTAGGAGAGACAGCCTATAGCAATCAGCCCCAGCATTTT. Its translation is CASSLGETAYSNQPQHF.

This clonotype was seen ten or more times. The V gene is TRBV6-5, the J gene TRBJ2-7, with a weak D call TRBD2 (5 bases). This CDR3 spans 16 amino acids. Germline CDR1 is MNHEY and CDR2 is SVGAGI. Trimming cost V 2 bases and J 5 bases, with 19 bases left between them. The chain's CDR3 is CASSYHMRVRGDEQYF. CDR3 in DNA: TGTGCCAGCAGTTACCACATGAGGGTTCGGGGAGACGAGCAGTACTTC.

This sequence joins TRBV5-6 and TRBJ2-1; D unclear. Germline values: CDR1 SGHDT, CDR2 YYEEEE. V lost 5 bases and J lost 4, with 16 bases in between. CDR3 size: 15 residues. For the CDR3, the DNA is TGTGCCAGCAGTCACCGCCAGAGAATTTACAATGAGCAGTTCTTC. It codes for CASSHRQRIYNEQFF. Variable domain in full (rest from reference TRBV5-6 and TRBJ2-1): DAGVTQSPTHLIKTRGQQVTLRCSPKSGHDTVSWYQQALGQGPQFIFQYYEEEERQRGNFPDRFSGHQFPNYSSELNVNALLLGDSALYLCASSHRQRIYNEQFFGPGTRLTVL.

This clonotype appeared many times. The chain joins TRBV20-1 to TRBJ2-3, with D uncertain. The CDR3 contains 11 residues. Germline lookup yields CDR1 DFQATT and CDR2 SNEGSKA (reference sequence). The V end was cut by 6 bases, the J end by 4 bases, with 8 bases between. This CDR3 is CSATHADTQYF. The CDR3 region has the DNA TGCAGTGCGACCCACGCAGATACGCAGTATTTT.

This chain links TRBV20-1 with TRBJ1-1; no clear D gene. CDR1 is DFQATT, CDR2 SNEGSKA, per germline (reference sequence). V was clipped by 0 bases and J by 6 bases, with 35 bases between them. The CDR3 loop spans 21 amino acids. CDR3 DNA sequence: TGCAGTGCTAGAGATATTGTTAAGGCAAGAGGTAAGGGCGCCGCTGGGGCTGAAGCTTTCTTT. Translated: CSARDIVKARGKGAAGAEAFF.

This clonotype was picked up a small number of times. This chain joins TRBV4-1 and TRBJ2-7; D tentatively reads TRBD1 or TRBD2 (5 bases each). CDR3 size: 16 residues. Trimming stripped 0 bases from V and 2 bases from J, with 14 bases between. The germline gives CDR1 MGHRA, CDR2 YSYEKL. The CDR3 spells CASSQDSGDLAYEQYF. CDR3 coding DNA: TGCGCCAGCAGCCAAGATAGTGGGGACCTAGCCTACGAGCAGTACTTC.

V is TRBV20-1 and J is TRBJ2-1; D may be TRBD2 (7 bases). The CDR3 is made up of 14 amino acids. Trimming stripped 6 bases from V and 2 bases from J, with 14 bases between. Germline assignment: CDR1 DFQATT and CDR2 SNEGSKA (reference sequence). In DNA form, the CDR3 reads TGCAGTGCGGAGAGGGGGGGCCCCTACAATGAGCAGTTCTTC. Its translation is CSAERGGPYNEQFF.